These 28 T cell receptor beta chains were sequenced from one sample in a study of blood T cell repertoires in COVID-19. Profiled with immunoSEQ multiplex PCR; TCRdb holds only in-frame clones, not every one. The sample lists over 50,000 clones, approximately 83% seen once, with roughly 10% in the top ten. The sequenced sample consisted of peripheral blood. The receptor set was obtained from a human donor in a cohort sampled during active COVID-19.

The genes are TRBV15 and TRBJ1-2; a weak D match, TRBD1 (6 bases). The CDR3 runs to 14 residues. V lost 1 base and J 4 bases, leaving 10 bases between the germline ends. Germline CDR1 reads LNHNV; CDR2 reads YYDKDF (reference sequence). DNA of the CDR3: TGTGCCACCAGCAGAGTTGGACAGCCCTATGGCTACACCTTC. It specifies CATSRVGQPYGYTF. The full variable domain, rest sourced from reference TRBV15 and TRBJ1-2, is DAMVIQNPRYQVTQFGKPVTLSCSQTLNHNVMYWYQQKSSQAPKLLFHYYDKDFNNEADTPDNFQSRRPNTSFCFLDIRSPGLGDTAMYLCATSRVGQPYGYTFGSGTRLTVV.

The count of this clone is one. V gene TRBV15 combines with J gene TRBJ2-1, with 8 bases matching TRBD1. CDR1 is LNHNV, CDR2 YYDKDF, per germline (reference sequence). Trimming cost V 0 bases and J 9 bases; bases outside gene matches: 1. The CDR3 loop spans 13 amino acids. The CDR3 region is CATSRDRGREQFF. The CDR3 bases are TGTGCCACCAGCAGAGACAGGGGGCGTGAGCAGTTCTTC.

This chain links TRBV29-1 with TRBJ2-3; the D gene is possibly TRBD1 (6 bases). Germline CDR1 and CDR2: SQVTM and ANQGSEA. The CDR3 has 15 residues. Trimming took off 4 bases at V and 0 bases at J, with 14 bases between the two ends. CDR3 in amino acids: CSVVGGSLSTDTQYF. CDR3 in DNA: TGCAGCGTTGTAGGGGGTTCACTCAGCACAGATACGCAGTATTTT.

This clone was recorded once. CDR3 in amino acids: CASSSRTALYGYTF. The CDR3 DNA reads TGTGCCAGCAGCTCCCGGACAGCACTCTATGGCTACACCTTC. The V and J genes are TRBV7-9 and TRBJ1-2, with a weak D call TRBD1 (6 bases). The V gene lost 4 bases and the J gene lost 4 bases, with 13 bases spanning the gap. CDR3 length: 14 residues. CDR1 and CDR2 (germline): SEHNR, FQNEAQ (reference sequence). The whole variable domain, remainder taken from reference TRBV7-9 and TRBJ1-2, is DTGVSQNPRHKITKRGQNVTFRCDPISEHNRLYWYRQTLGQGPEFLTYFQNEAQLEKSRLLSDRFSAERPKGSFSTLEIQRTEQGDSAMYLCASSSRTALYGYTFGSGTRLTVV.

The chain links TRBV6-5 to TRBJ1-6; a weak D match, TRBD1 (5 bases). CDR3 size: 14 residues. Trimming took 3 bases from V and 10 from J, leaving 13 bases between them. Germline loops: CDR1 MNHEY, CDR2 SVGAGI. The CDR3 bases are TGTGCCAGCAGTTATTCAGGGTTGGGGTCACCCCTCCACTTT. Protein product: CASSYSGLGSPLHF.

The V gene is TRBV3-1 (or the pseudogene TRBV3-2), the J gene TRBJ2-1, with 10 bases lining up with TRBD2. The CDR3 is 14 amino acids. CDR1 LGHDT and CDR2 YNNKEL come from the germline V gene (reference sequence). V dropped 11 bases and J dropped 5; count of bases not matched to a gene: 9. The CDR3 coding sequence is TGTGCCGGTTTAGCGGGAGGAGCTAACAATGAGCAGTTCTTC. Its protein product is CAGLAGGANNEQFF.

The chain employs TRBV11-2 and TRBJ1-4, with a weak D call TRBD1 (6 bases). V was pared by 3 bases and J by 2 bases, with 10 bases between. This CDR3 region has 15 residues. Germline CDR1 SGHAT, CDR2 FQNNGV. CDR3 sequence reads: CASSLFQGTNEKLFF. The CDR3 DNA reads TGTGCCAGCAGCTTGTTTCAGGGGACTAATGAAAAACTGTTTTTT.

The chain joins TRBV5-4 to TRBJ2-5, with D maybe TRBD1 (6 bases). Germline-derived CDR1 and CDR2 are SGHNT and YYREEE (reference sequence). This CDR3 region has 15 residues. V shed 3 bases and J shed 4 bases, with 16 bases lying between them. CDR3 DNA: TGTGCCAGCAGCTCACAGGGTCGGCCAGGAGAGACCCAGTACTTC. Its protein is CASSSQGRPGETQYF.

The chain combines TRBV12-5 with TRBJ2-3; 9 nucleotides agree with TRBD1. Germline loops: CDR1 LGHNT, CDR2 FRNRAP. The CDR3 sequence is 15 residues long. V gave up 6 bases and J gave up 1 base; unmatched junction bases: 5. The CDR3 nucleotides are TGTGCTAGTGGCACGGACAGGGGTCGCACAGATACGCAGTATTTT. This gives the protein CASGTDRGRTDTQYF.

CDR3 in amino acids: CASSGYSGSRAYNEQFF. The DNA of the CDR3 is TGTGCCAGCAGCGGATATAGCGGGAGCAGGGCCTACAATGAGCAGTTCTTC. V usage is TRBV9 and J usage is TRBJ2-1; 9 positions agree with TRBD2. The germline V gene has CDR1 SGDLS and CDR2 YYNGEE. This CDR3 spans 17 amino acids. The V gene end was trimmed by 3 bases and the J gene end by 2 bases; junction bases not matched to a gene: 9.

The DNA for the CDR3 is TGTGCCAGCAGCTTAGGGCGGAGGAACACTGAAGCTTTCTTT. This translates into CASSLGRRNTEAFF. The chain joins TRBV7-8 to TRBJ1-1; D not resolved. V was clipped by 1 base and J by 1 base, with 7 bases between them. CDR3 size: 14 residues. CDR1 SGHVS and CDR2 FQNEAQ come from the germline V gene.

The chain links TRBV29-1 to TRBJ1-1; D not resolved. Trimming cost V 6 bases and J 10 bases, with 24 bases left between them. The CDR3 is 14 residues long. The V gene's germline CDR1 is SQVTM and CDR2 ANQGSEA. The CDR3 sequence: CSVVKGGGGFGAFF. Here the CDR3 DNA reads TGCAGCGTCGTCAAGGGTGGTGGAGGCTTCGGAGCTTTCTTT.

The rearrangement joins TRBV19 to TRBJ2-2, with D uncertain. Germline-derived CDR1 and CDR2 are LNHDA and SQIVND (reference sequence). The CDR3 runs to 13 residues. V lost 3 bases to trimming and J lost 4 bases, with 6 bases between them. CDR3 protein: CASSIVVTGELFF. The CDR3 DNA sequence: TGTGCCAGTAGTATCGTCGTCACCGGGGAGCTGTTTTTT.

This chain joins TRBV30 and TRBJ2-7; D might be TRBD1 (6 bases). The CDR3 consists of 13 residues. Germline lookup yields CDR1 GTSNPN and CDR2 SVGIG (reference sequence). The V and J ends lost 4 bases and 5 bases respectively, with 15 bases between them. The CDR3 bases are TGTGCCTGGACCCTAGGGGGTGTCAACGAGCAGTACTTC. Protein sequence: CAWTLGGVNEQYF.

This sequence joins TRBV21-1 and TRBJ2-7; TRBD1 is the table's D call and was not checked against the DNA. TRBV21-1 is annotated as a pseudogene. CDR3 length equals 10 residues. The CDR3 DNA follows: TGTGCCAGCAGCAAGGGGGACAGGTCCTTC. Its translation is CASSKGDRSF.

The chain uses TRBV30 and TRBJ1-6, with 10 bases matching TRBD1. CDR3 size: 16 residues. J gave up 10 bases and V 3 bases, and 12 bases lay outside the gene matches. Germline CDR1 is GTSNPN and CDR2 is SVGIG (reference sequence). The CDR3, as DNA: TGTGCCTGGAGAGTATGGACCGGGACAGGGGAATCACCCCTCCACTTT. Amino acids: CAWRVWTGTGESPLHF.

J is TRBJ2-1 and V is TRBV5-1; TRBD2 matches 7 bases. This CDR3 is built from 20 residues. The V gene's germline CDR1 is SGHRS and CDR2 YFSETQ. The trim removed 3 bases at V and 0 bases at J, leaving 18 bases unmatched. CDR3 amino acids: CASSSMGGMEFGASYNEQFF. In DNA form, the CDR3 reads TGCGCCAGCAGCTCGATGGGGGGGATGGAGTTTGGGGCCTCCTACAATGAGCAGTTCTTC.

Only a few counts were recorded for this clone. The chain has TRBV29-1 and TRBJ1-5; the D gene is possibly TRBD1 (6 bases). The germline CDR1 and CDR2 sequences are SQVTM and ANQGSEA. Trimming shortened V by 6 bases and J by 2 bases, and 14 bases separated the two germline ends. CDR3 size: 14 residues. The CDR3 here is CSVSTGLGNQPQHF. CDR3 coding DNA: TGCAGCGTGTCTACAGGGCTTGGCAATCAGCCCCAGCATTTT. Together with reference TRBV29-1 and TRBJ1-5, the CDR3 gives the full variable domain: SAVISQKPSRDICQRGTSLTIQCQVDSQVTMMFWYRQQPGQSLTLIATANQGSEATYESGFVIDKFPISRPNLTFSTLTVSNMSPEDSSIYLCSVSTGLGNQPQHFGDGTRLSIL.

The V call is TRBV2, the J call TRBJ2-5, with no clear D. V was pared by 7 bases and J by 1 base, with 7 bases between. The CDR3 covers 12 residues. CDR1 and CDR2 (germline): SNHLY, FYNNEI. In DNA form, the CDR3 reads TGTGCCAGCAAACAGTCCCAAGAGACCCAGTACTTC. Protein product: CASKQSQETQYF.

The chain's CDR3 is CASSDRGLYEQYF. The CDR3 bases are TGTGCCAGCAGTGACAGGGGGCTCTACGAGCAGTACTTC. This sequence joins TRBV6-2 or TRBV6-3 and TRBJ2-7, with 10 nucleotides matching TRBD1. J was trimmed by 3 bases and V by 5 bases; bases with no gene match: 1. The CDR3 extends over 13 amino acids. Germline CDR1 and CDR2: MNHEY and SVGEGT.

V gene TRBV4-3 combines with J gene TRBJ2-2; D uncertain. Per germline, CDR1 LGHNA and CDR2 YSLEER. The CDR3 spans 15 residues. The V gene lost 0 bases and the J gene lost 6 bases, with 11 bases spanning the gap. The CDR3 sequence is CASSQDRLTSGELFF. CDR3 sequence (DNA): TGCGCCAGCAGCCAAGATAGATTAACCTCCGGGGAGCTGTTTTTT.

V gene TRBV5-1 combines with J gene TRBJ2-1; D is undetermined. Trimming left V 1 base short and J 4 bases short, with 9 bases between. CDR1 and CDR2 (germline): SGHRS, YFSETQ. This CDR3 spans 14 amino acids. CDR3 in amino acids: CASSLLDSYNEQFF. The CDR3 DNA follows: TGCGCCAGCAGCTTGTTAGACTCTTACAATGAGCAGTTCTTC.

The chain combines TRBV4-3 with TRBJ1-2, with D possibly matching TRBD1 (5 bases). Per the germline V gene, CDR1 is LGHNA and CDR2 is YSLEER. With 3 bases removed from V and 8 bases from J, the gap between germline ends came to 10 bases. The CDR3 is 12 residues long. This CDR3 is CASSQGGFGYTF. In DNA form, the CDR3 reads TGCGCCAGCAGCCAGGGGGGGTTCGGCTACACCTTC.

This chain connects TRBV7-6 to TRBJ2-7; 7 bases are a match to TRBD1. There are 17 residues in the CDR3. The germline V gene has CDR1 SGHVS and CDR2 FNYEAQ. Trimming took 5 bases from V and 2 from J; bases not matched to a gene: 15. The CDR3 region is CASSTYRGPKPTYEQYF. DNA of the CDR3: TGTGCCAGCAGCACCTACAGGGGCCCAAAACCCACCTACGAGCAGTACTTC.

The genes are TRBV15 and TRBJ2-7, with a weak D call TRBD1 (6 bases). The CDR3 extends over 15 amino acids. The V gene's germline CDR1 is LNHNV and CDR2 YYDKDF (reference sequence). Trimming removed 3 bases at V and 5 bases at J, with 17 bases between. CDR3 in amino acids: CATSRDGKQGNEQYF. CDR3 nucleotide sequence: TGTGCCACCAGCAGGGACGGGAAACAGGGCAACGAGCAGTACTTC.

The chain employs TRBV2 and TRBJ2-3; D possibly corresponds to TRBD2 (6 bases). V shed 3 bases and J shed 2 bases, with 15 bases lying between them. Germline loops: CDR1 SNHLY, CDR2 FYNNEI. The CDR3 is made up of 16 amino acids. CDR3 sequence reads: CASSETGVRSTDTQYF. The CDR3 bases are TGTGCCAGCAGTGAGACGGGAGTCAGGTCCACAGATACGCAGTATTTT.

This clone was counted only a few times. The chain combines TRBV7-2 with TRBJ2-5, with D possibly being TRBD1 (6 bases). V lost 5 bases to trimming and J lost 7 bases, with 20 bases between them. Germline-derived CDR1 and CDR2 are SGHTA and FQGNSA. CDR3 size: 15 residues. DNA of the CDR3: TGTGCCAGCAGCCCCCCGGGACACCGGATTGCGACCCAGTACTTC. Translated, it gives CASSPPGHRIATQYF.

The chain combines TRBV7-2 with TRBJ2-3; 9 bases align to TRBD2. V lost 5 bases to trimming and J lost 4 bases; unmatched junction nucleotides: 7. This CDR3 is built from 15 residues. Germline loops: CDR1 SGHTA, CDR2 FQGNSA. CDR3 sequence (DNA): TGTGCCAGCAGCCCATGGACTAGCGCTTCAGATACGCAGTATTTT. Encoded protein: CASSPWTSASDTQYF.